This T cell receptor beta chain was sequenced for a study of control samples from healthy donors and cancer patients. The CDR3 length is 13 residues. Germline loops: CDR1 SGHTA, CDR2 FQGTGA. V lost 5 bases to trimming and J lost 2 bases, with 9 bases between them. Assay: immunoSEQ multiplex PCR; the TCRdb copy retains only in-frame clones and omits some. The table records around 140,000 clones, around 90% of them present only once. The chain uses TRBV7-3 and TRBJ2-5; perhaps TRBD2 as D (6 bases). The sequenced sample consisted of blood. This receptor was identified in a man in his forties or fifties in good health. The CDR3 reads CASSAGGQETQYF. The CDR3 bases are TGTGCCAGCAGCGCCGGGGGACAAGAGACCCAGTACTTC.